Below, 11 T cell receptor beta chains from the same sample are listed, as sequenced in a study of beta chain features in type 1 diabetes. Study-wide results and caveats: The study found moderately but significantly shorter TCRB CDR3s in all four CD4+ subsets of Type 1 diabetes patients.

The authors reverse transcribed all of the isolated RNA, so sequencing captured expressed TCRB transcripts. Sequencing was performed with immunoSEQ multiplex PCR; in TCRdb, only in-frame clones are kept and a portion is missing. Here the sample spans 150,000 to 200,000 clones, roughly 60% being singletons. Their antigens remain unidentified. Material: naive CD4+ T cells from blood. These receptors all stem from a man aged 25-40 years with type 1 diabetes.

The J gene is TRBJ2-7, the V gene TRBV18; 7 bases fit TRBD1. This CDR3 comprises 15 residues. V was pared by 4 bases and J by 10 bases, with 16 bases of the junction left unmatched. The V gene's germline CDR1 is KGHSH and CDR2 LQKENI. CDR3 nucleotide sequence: TGTGCCAGCTCACTGACCGGGACAGCCGCCGTAAATCAGTACTTC. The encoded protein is CASSLTGTAAVNQYF.

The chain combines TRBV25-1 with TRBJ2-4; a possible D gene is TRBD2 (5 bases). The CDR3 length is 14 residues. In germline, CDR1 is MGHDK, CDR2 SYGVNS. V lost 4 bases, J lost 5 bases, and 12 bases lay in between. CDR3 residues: CASSGRQGQNIQYF. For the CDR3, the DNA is TGTGCCAGCAGTGGGAGGCAAGGCCAAAACATTCAGTACTTC.

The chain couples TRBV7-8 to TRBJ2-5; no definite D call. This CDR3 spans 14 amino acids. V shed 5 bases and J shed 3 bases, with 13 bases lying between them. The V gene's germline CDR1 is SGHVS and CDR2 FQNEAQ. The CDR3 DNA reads TGTGCCAGCAGCCAGTCCCTCCCGAAAGAGACCCAGTACTTC. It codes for CASSQSLPKETQYF.

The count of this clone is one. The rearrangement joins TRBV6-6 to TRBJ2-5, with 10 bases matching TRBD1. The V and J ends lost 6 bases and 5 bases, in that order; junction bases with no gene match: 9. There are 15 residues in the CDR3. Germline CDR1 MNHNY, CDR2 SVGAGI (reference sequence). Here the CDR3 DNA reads TGTGCCAGCAGCGACGGGACAGGGGCGGATGAGACCCAGTACTTC. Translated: CASSDGTGADETQYF.

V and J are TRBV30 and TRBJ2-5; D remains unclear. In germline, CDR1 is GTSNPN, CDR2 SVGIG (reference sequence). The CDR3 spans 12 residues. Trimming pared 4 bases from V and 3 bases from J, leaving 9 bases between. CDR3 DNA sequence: TGTGCCTGGAACACTTTTGAAGAGACCCAGTACTTC. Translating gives CAWNTFEETQYF.

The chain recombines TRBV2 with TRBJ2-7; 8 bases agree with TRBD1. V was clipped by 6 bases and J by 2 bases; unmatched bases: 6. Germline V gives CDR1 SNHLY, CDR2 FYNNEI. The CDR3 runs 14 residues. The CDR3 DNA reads TGTGCCAGCAGCGAGGGACAGGTGGCCTACGAGCAGTACTTC. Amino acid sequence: CASSEGQVAYEQYF. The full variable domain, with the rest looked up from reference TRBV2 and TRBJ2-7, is EPEVTQTPSHQVTQMGQEVILRCVPISNHLYFYWYRQILGQKVEFLVSFYNNEISEKSEIFDDQFSVERPDGSNFTLKIRSTKLEDSAMYFCASSEGQVAYEQYFGPGTRLTVT.

The CDR3 DNA sequence: TGTGCCACGGGACGGACTAGCAATCAGCCCCAGCATTTT. Translated: CATGRTSNQPQHF. This chain uses TRBV30 with TRBJ1-5; a possible D gene is TRBD1 (5 bases). The germline gives CDR1 GTSNPN, CDR2 SVGIG (reference sequence). Trimming took off 8 bases at V and 0 bases at J, with 11 bases between the two ends. This CDR3 has 13 amino acids.

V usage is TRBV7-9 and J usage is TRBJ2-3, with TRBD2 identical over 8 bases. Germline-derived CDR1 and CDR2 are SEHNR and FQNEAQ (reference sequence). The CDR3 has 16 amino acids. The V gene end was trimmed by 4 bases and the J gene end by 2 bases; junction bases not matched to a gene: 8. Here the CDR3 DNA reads TGTGCCAGCAGCTGGCCGCGGGGGGACGACACAGATACGCAGTATTTT. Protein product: CASSWPRGDDTDTQYF.

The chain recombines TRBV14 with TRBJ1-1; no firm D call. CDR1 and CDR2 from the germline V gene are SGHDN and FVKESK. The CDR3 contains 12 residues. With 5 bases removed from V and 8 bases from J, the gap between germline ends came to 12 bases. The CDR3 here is CASSVHLGEAFF. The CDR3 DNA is TGTGCCAGCAGCGTACATCTCGGAGAAGCTTTCTTT.

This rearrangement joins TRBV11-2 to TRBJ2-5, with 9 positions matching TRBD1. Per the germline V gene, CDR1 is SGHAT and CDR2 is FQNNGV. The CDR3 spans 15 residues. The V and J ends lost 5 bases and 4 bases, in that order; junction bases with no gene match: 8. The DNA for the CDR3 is TGTGCCAGCAGCCCCGGGACAGGGATCGTAGAGACCCAGTACTTC. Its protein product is CASSPGTGIVETQYF. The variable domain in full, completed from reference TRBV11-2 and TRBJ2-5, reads EAGVAQSPRYKIIEKRQSVAFWCNPISGHATLYWYQQILGQGPKLLIQFQNNGVVDDSQLPKDRFSAERLKGVDSTLKIQPAKLEDSAVYLCASSPGTGIVETQYFGPGTRLLVL.

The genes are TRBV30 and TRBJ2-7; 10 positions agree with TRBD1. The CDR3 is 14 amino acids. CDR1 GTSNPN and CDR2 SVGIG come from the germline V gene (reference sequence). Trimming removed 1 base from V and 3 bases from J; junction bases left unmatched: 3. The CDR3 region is CAWSGTGGFYEQYF. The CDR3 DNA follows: TGTGCCTGGAGTGGGACAGGGGGGTTCTACGAGCAGTACTTC. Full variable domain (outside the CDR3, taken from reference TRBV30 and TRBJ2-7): SQTIHQWPATLVQPVGSPLSLECTVEGTSNPNLYWYRQAAGRGLQLLFYSVGIGQISSEVPQNLSASRPQDRQFILSSKKLLLSDSGFYLCAWSGTGGFYEQYFGPGTRLTVT.